These 28 T cell receptor beta chains were all obtained from the same sample, sequenced in a study of blood T cell repertoires in COVID-19. The protocol was immunoSEQ multiplex PCR, while the TCRdb copy is restricted to in-frame clones and leaves out a portion. The sample has about 200,000 clones, 75% to 90% seen once. Sequencing used peripheral blood. The receptors shown here come from a man in his sixties who had recovered from COVID-19.

The gene calls are TRBV6-5 and TRBJ2-5, with D hard to call. The V and J ends lost 0 bases and 0 bases respectively, with 8 bases between them. Germline V gene data show CDR1 as MNHEY and CDR2 as SVGAGI. This CDR3 has 15 amino acids. The CDR3 loop reads CASSYSQAYQETQYF. The CDR3 region has the DNA TGTGCCAGCAGTTACTCGCAGGCCTACCAAGAGACCCAGTACTTC.

V gene TRBV19 combines with J gene TRBJ1-6; 7 bases are shared with TRBD1. CDR1 and CDR2 from the germline V gene are LNHDA and SQIVND (reference sequence). The CDR3 contains 13 residues. V shed 11 bases and J 10 bases; nucleotides not matched to a gene: 11. The CDR3 sequence is CASGTEHPSPLHF. The CDR3 DNA sequence: TGTGCCTCCGGGACAGAACACCCCTCACCCCTCCACTTT. Using reference TRBV19 and TRBJ1-6 for the parts outside the CDR3, the full variable domain is DGGITQSPKYLFRKEGQNVTLSCEQNLNHDAMYWYRQDPGQGLRLIYYSQIVNDFQKGDIAEGYSVSREKKESFPLTVTSAQKNPTAFYLCASGTEHPSPLHFGNGTRLTVT.

The chain joins TRBV4-1 to TRBJ1-4, with D maybe TRBD1 (5 bases). The V gene lost 5 bases and the J gene lost 0 bases, with 10 bases spanning the gap. From germline, CDR1 is MGHRA and CDR2 YSYEKL. The CDR3 has 15 residues. The CDR3 coding sequence is TGCGCCAGCAGCGCCAGGGTTTCAACTAATGAAAAACTGTTTTTT. It specifies CASSARVSTNEKLFF.

V gene TRBV28 combines with J gene TRBJ1-1, with D possibly being TRBD1 (5 bases). Germline V lookup: CDR1 MDHEN, CDR2 SYDVKM. This CDR3 contains 17 residues. Trimming stripped 5 bases from V and 0 bases from J, with 19 bases between. CDR3 in DNA: TGTGCCAGCAGTCCCCCTAAGGGGCTAACCATGAACACTGAAGCTTTCTTT. Amino acids: CASSPPKGLTMNTEAFF.

The rearrangement links TRBV11-1 to TRBJ2-6, with D possibly matching TRBD2 (6 bases). The germline gives CDR1 SGHAT, CDR2 FQDESV (reference sequence). Trimming took 5 bases from V and 4 from J, leaving 15 bases between them. CDR3 length equals 16 residues. The CDR3 reads CASSRTGGFGANVLTF. The CDR3 nucleotides are TGTGCCAGCAGCCGTACTGGGGGGTTCGGGGCCAACGTCCTGACTTTC. Together with reference TRBV11-1 and TRBJ2-6, the CDR3 gives the full variable domain: EAEVAQSPRYKITEKSQAVAFWCDPISGHATLYWYRQILGQGPELLVQFQDESVVDDSQLPKDRFSAERLKGVDSTLKIQPAELGDSAMYLCASSRTGGFGANVLTFGAGSRLTVL.

The V gene is TRBV18, the J gene TRBJ1-2; D remains ambiguous. The CDR3 totals 18 residues. Deletions cut 0 bases from V and 3 bases from J, with 20 bases between. Germline CDR1 and CDR2: KGHSH and LQKENI. Written as DNA, the CDR3 is TGTGCCAGCTCACCACCTGGGAGGGAGGGAAATCCCTACTATGGCTACACCTTC. Translated, it gives CASSPPGREGNPYYGYTF. The full variable domain, completed using reference TRBV18 and TRBJ1-2, is NAGVMQNPRHLVRRRGQEARLRCSPMKGHSHVYWYRQLPEEGLKFMVYLQKENIIDESGMPKERFSAEFPKEGPSILRIQQVVRGDSAAYFCASSPPGREGNPYYGYTFGSGTRLTVV.

For the CDR3, the DNA is TGTGCCAGCTCACCAATGCGACAGGGCTCGAGCTCCTACAATGAGCAGTTCTTC. This codes for CASSPMRQGSSSYNEQFF. The chain recombines TRBV18 with TRBJ2-1; 7 bases agree with TRBD1. CDR3 length equals 18 residues. Unmatched junction bases numbered 10, after V lost 2 bases and J lost 0 bases. Germline values: CDR1 KGHSH, CDR2 LQKENI.

The chain has TRBV7-8 and TRBJ2-3; 8 nucleotides match TRBD2. CDR1 and CDR2 from the germline V gene are SGHVS and FQNEAQ. The CDR3 loop spans 16 amino acids. The trim removed 5 bases at V and 6 bases at J, leaving 13 bases unmatched. The CDR3 is CASSARPGLGGDTQYF. CDR3 DNA: TGTGCCAGCAGCGCTCGACCGGGACTAGGGGGGGATACGCAGTATTTT. Combining the CDR3 with reference TRBV7-8 and TRBJ2-3 gives the whole variable domain GAGVSQSPRYKVAKRGQDVALRCDPISGHVSLFWYQQALGQGPEFLTYFQNEAQLDKSGLPSDRFFAERPEGSVSTLKIQRTQQEDSAVYLCASSARPGLGGDTQYFGPGTRLTVL.

This clone was detected once. This chain joins TRBV12-5 and TRBJ2-1, with D perhaps matching TRBD1 (6 bases). This CDR3 spans 17 amino acids. Trimming stripped 1 base from V and 0 bases from J, with 13 bases between. The germline gives CDR1 LGHNT, CDR2 FRNRAP. The chain's CDR3 is CASGLGPGQSSYNEQFF. DNA of the CDR3: TGTGCTAGTGGTTTGGGACCCGGACAGAGCTCCTACAATGAGCAGTTCTTC.

In its sample, this clone was seen once. The CDR3 region has the DNA TGTGCCAGCAGTCAATACGGGACAGGGGTCGTCGAGCAGTACTTC. It specifies CASSQYGTGVVEQYF. This chain joins TRBV28 and TRBJ2-7; 10 bases match TRBD1. V gave up 5 bases and J gave up 6 bases; unmatched junction bases: 10. Germline V lookup: CDR1 MDHEN, CDR2 SYDVKM. The CDR3 spans 15 residues.

There are a few counts of this clone. The chain joins TRBV21-1 to TRBJ2-7; TRBD2 is taken as the D call from the table, unchecked against the DNA. TRBV21-1 is listed as a pseudogene. This CDR3 is built from 18 residues. CDR3 region: CASSKAANCERAVYEQYF. The CDR3 bases are TGTGCCAGCAGCAAGGCGGCCAACTGTGAGAGGGCGGTTTACGAGCAGTACTTC.

CDR3 amino acids: CASSQDPAGQHTDTQYF. For the CDR3, the DNA is TGTGCCAGCAGCCAAGACCCAGCAGGACAGCACACAGATACGCAGTATTTT. This chain links TRBV4-2 with TRBJ2-3; the D gene is possibly TRBD1 (6 bases). V was pared by 0 bases and J by 2 bases, with 15 bases between. The CDR3 has 17 residues. In germline, CDR1 is LGHNA, CDR2 YNFKEQ.

J is TRBJ1-6 and V is TRBV27; TRBD1 matches at 7 bases. The CDR3 extends over 16 amino acids. Germline V lookup: CDR1 MNHEY, CDR2 SMNVEV (reference sequence). The V gene end was trimmed by 5 bases and the J gene end by 4 bases; junction bases not matched to a gene: 8. The CDR3 reads CASSVRDRPYNSPLHF. For the CDR3, the DNA is TGTGCCAGCAGTGTCCGGGACAGACCATATAATTCACCCCTCCACTTT.

This clone was recorded only once. The chain links TRBV28 to TRBJ2-7; tentative D call: TRBD1 (6 bases). Germline V gene sequence: CDR1 MDHEN, CDR2 SYDVKM. Trimming took off 2 bases at V and 5 bases at J, with 16 bases between the two ends. The CDR3 covers 15 residues. The CDR3 DNA is TGTGCCAGCAGTTTAGGCGCCAGGGGAGTCGACGAGCAGTACTTC. Amino acids: CASSLGARGVDEQYF. The variable domain in full, completed from reference TRBV28 and TRBJ2-7, reads DVKVTQSSRYLVKRTGEKVFLECVQDMDHENMFWYRQDPGLGLRLIYFSYDVKMKEKGDIPEGYSVSREKKERFSLILESASTNQTSMYLCASSLGARGVDEQYFGPGTRLTVT.

The gene calls are TRBV6-5 and TRBJ1-2, with D maybe TRBD1 (5 bases). Deletions cut 2 bases from V and 11 bases from J, with 9 bases between. CDR3 length: 11 amino acids. Germline loops: CDR1 MNHEY, CDR2 SVGAGI. The CDR3 DNA follows: TGTGCCAGCAGTTACCAGGGAGGATACACCTTC. Its translation: CASSYQGGYTF.

This clone was seen just once. This rearrangement joins TRBV5-4 to TRBJ1-5; the D gene is possibly TRBD1 (5 bases). Germline values: CDR1 SGHNT, CDR2 YYREEE (reference sequence). Trimming stripped 3 bases from V and 2 bases from J, with 12 bases between. This CDR3 region has 15 residues. CDR3 in DNA: TGTGCCAGCAGCTGGGGGGGTGGGGGCAATCAGCCCCAGCATTTT. This encodes CASSWGGGGNQPQHF. Full variable domain (remainder filled in from reference TRBV5-4 and TRBJ1-5): ETGVTQSPTHLIKTRGQQVTLRCSSQSGHNTVSWYQQALGQGPQFIFQYYREEENGRGNFPPRFSGLQFPNYSSELNVNALELDDSALYLCASSWGGGGNQPQHFGDGTRLSIL.

In its sample, this clone was seen a few times. This chain links TRBV2 with TRBJ2-5, with 12 positions matching TRBD2. After removal of 6 bases from V and 4 bases from J, the junction contained 9 bases not matched to a gene. Germline CDR1 reads SNHLY; CDR2 reads FYNNEI. The CDR3 totals 16 residues. The CDR3 region is CASRVTSGGRGETQYF. The CDR3 region has the DNA TGTGCCAGCAGAGTGACTAGCGGGGGCCGGGGAGAGACCCAGTACTTC.

V gene TRBV5-8 combines with J gene TRBJ1-5; 7 positions match TRBD1. CDR3 length: 17 residues. V shed 0 bases and J 9 bases; nucleotides not matched to a gene: 15. CDR1 SGHTS and CDR2 YDEGEE come from the germline V gene. The CDR3 nucleotides read TGTGCCAGCAGCTTGGCCCCGACAGGGTCTGGCACAGGGCCCCAGCATTTT. It encodes CASSLAPTGSGTGPQHF. Complete variable domain (other parts from reference TRBV5-8 and TRBJ1-5): EAGVTQSPTHLIKTRGQQATLRCSPISGHTSVYWYQQALGLGLQFLLWYDEGEERNRGNFPPRFSGRQFPNYSSELNVNALELEDSALYLCASSLAPTGSGTGPQHFGDGTRLSIL.

This rearrangement joins TRBV6-4 to TRBJ1-6; 10 nucleotides line up with TRBD1. The germline gives CDR1 MRHNA, CDR2 SNTAGT. The CDR3 totals 14 residues. J was trimmed by 8 bases and V by 6 bases; bases with no gene match: 4. CDR3: CASSRDRGDSPLHF. DNA of the CDR3: TGTGCCAGCAGCCGGGACAGGGGTGATTCACCCCTCCACTTT.

The chain links TRBV2 to TRBJ2-7; D might be TRBD1 (6 bases). Germline CDR1 and CDR2: SNHLY and FYNNEI. V was shortened by 4 bases and J by 0 bases, with 19 bases between the two germline ends. This CDR3 is 17 amino acids long. Written as DNA, the CDR3 is TGTGCCAGCAGTGGGGGGCCCGGGGTCCCCCGCTCCTACGAGCAGTACTTC. Residues: CASSGGPGVPRSYEQYF.

In the case of this clone: The sample carries other DNA sequences with the same CDR3. The chain joins TRBV6-2 or TRBV6-3 to TRBJ2-1; 7 nucleotides line up with TRBD2. Trimming took 2 bases from V and 4 from J; bases not matched to a gene: 8. The CDR3 loop spans 16 amino acids. Germline V gene sequence: CDR1 MNHEY, CDR2 SVGEGT. The CDR3 here is CASSYPPGGGYNEQFF. The CDR3 DNA reads TGTGCCAGCAGTTACCCCCCGGGAGGCGGGTACAATGAGCAGTTCTTC.

V gene TRBV18 combines with J gene TRBJ2-1; 7 bases agree with TRBD2. The CDR3 runs 14 residues. Germline V lookup: CDR1 KGHSH, CDR2 LQKENI. V lost 5 bases and J lost 10; bases outside the gene matches: 11. As DNA, the CDR3 is TGTGCCAGCTCAGCGGCGGGAGTTGTCGGGGAGCAGTTCTTC. Protein: CASSAAGVVGEQFF.

V and J are TRBV6-5 and TRBJ2-1; D may be TRBD2 (6 bases). Germline CDR1 reads MNHEY; CDR2 reads SVGAGI. The CDR3 extends over 15 amino acids. The ends were cut back, 8 bases at V and 5 bases at J, with 19 bases in the middle. CDR3 sequence (DNA): TGTGCCAGCGGCCATAGGGACTTGTCCCACAATGAGCAGTTCTTC. It is translated as CASGHRDLSHNEQFF.

The chain uses TRBV30 and TRBJ2-7; a possible D gene is TRBD2 (5 bases). Trimming stripped 0 bases from V and 3 bases from J, with 6 bases between. The germline gives CDR1 GTSNPN, CDR2 SVGIG (reference sequence). The length of the CDR3 is 12 residues. This CDR3 reads CAWSVEGYEQYF. CDR3 bases: TGTGCCTGGAGTGTAGAGGGCTACGAGCAGTACTTC.

The chain has TRBV12-3 or TRBV12-4 and TRBJ1-1; 7 bases map to TRBD1. V gave up 3 bases and J gave up 10 bases; unmatched junction bases: 8. CDR3 length: 13 residues. The CDR3 nucleotides are TGTGCCAGCAGTTTTAGGGGGCTGGGTACAGCTTTCTTT. It codes for CASSFRGLGTAFF.

CDR3 sequence (DNA): TGTGCCAGCAGTTCTACAGGGTACAATGAGCAGTTCTTC. Amino acids: CASSSTGYNEQFF. This chain connects TRBV6-2 or TRBV6-3 to TRBJ2-1; D possibly corresponds to TRBD1 (6 bases). The CDR3 runs 13 residues. The germline V and J ends were trimmed by 4 bases and 4 bases, with 8 bases remaining between them. The germline gives CDR1 MNHEY, CDR2 SVGEGT.

This clone was observed once. The chain carries TRBV9 and TRBJ2-1; 12 bases line up with TRBD2. J was trimmed by 5 bases and V by 2 bases; bases with no gene match: 2. The CDR3 length is 15 residues. Germline V gene data show CDR1 as SGDLS and CDR2 as YYNGEE. The CDR3 here is CASSVTSGGNNEQFF. CDR3 nucleotides: TGTGCCAGCAGCGTGACTAGCGGGGGAAACAATGAGCAGTTCTTC.

The chain couples TRBV29-1 to TRBJ1-3, with TRBD1 identical over 11 bases. The V gene's germline CDR1 is SQVTM and CDR2 ANQGSEA. Trimming removed 7 bases from V and 10 bases from J; junction bases left unmatched: 6. The CDR3 loop spans 12 amino acids. The CDR3 sequence: CSGEGTGGTIYF. The DNA for the CDR3 is TGCAGCGGGGAGGGGACAGGGGGAACCATATATTTT.